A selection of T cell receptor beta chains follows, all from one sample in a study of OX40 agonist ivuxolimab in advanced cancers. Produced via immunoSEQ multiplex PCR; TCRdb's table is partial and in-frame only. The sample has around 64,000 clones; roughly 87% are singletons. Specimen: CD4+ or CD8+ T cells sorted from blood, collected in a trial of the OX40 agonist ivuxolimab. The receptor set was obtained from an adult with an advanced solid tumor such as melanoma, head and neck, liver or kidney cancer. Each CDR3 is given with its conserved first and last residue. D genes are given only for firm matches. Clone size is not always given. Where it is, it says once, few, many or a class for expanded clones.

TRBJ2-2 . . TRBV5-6 CASTPVGTTGELFF TGTGCCAGCACCCCGGTGGGGACCACCGGGGAGCTGTTTTTT
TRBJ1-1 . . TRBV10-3 CAISESGSLNTEAFF TGTGCCATCAGTGAGTCAGGCAGCTTGAACACTGAAGCTTTCTTT
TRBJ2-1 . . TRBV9 CASSVTSTGRSYNEQFF TGTGCCAGCAGCGTAACATCGACAGGGAGGTCCTACAATGAGCAGTTCTTC
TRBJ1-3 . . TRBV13 CASSPRGLGGNTIYF TGTGCCAGCAGCCCCCGGGGGCTAGGGGGAAACACCATATATTTT
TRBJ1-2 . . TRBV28 CASSFRPYGYTF TGTGCCAGCAGTTTTCGGCCATATGGCTACACCTTC
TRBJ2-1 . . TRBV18 CASSKGRGRLDEQFF TGTGCCAGCTCAAAAGGCCGGGGGCGCTTGGATGAGCAGTTCTTC
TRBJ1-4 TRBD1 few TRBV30 CAWSVSGQGALLFF TGTGCCTGGAGTGTATCCGGACAGGGGGCCTTACTGTTTTTT
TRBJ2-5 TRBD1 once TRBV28 CASNSDRGGAETQYF TGTGCCAGCAATTCGGACAGGGGTGGTGCAGAGACCCAGTACTTC
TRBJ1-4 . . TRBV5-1 CASSLGGGTGNEKLFF TGCGCCAGCAGCTTGGGTGGTGGGACGGGGAATGAAAAACTGTTTTTT
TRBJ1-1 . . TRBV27 CASSLFGPRSTEAFF TGTGCCAGCAGTTTATTCGGGCCGCGAAGCACTGAAGCTTTCTTT
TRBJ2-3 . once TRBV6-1 CASTPGDGTDTQYF TGTGCCAGCACTCCGGGGGACGGCACAGATACGCAGTATTTT
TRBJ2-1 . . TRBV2 CASSELRVGSYNEQFF TGTGCCAGCAGTGAACTCCGGGTGGGCTCCTACAATGAGCAGTTCTTC
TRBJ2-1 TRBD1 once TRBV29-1 CSAARDRGYNEQFF TGCAGCGCGGCCCGGGACAGGGGATACAATGAGCAGTTCTTC
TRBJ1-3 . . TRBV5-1 CASSLGMENTIYF TGCGCCAGCAGCTTGGGTATGGAAAACACCATATATTTT
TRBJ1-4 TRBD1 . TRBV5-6 CASSLGGQGVVKLFF TGTGCCAGCAGCTTGGGGGGACAGGGAGTTGTGAAACTGTTTTTT
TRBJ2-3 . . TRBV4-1 CASSQVQARDTQYF TGCGCCAGCAGCCAAGTCCAGGCCCGAGATACGCAGTATTTT
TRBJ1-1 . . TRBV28 CASSSGGNMNTEAFF TGTGCCAGCAGTTCGGGGGGGAACATGAACACTGAAGCTTTCTTT
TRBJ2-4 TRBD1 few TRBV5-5 CASSTTEDRGNIQYF TGTGCCAGCAGCACGACAGAGGACAGGGGAAACATTCAGTACTTC